The rows below give T cell receptor beta chains drawn from one sample of a study of response to subunit inactivated influenza vaccine. TCRdb reprocessed the RT-PCR reads via MiXCR and lists one record per CDR3 protein. In the table there are about 540,000 distinct CDR3 sequences, around 25% of which are singletons. These data also featured in a second study, about T cells expressing NK-cell markers.

This material consisted of CD4+ T cells sorted from PBMCs, taken 11 to 12 days after vaccination. The receptors were gathered from a man aged 45-65 years who received an inactivated influenza vaccine. Both conserved end residues are trimmed from each CDR3. D genes are given only for firm matches.

d_call	v_call	cdr3_aa
.	TRBV12-3/TRBV12-4	ASSLGHPSNQPQH
.	TRBV6-2/TRBV6-3	ASSYGRGEQF
TRBD2	TRBV10-3	AISEGRESGDNEQF
TRBD2	TRBV6-2/TRBV6-3	ASKLGAGSYEQY
.	TRBV5-1	ASRLRGAQEGTDTQY
.	TRBV18	ASSPSSPGLETQY
TRBD2	TRBV20-1	SARDLAGIV
TRBD1	TRBV5-1	ASSLRTGGNEQF
.	TRBV28	ASKDPMNYGYT
.	TRBV28	ASTLRLALNNEQF
.	TRBV21-1	ASTDITGNPTYEQY
TRBD2	TRBV5-1	ASALAGAENEQF
.	TRBV7-2	ASSLPILETQY
.	TRBV20-1	SASLPETTYYTQY
TRBD1	TRBV20-1	SASIRGLEYGYT
TRBD1	TRBV12-3/TRBV12-4	ASSLRQGINIQY
.	TRBV3-1	ASSQGGSRPYEQY
.	TRBV7-9	ASSLSSREGDTQY
TRBD2	TRBV20-1	SARAKASGVGETQY
TRBD2	TRBV11-2	ASSLGESGRSHNEQF
.	TRBV2	ASNIDYEQY
TRBD1	TRBV5-1	ASSSTGTGSVGELF
TRBD2	TRBV20-1	SARDPSSGNTQY
.	TRBV7-9	ASSPTGGHNEKLF
TRBD2	TRBV11-2	ASSPILAGGPYNEQF
.	TRBV18	ASFTKVYNEQF
.	TRBV28	ASSRGHGYEQY
.	TRBV7-2	ASSLAPVNYGYT
.	TRBV28	ASKGGLSYEQY
.	TRBV20-1	SARTRGRGSYEQY
TRBD1	TRBV6-1	ASSLTGQGKGIGELF
.	TRBV7-2	ASSLDHGYEQY
.	TRBV3-1	ASSQGGLNSYEQY
.	TRBV7-2	ASSLDGRGYNEQF
.	TRBV19	ASTALALKQPQH
.	TRBV28	ASSSLPDSYNEQF
.	TRBV4-3	ASSGKGRGTGGELF
TRBD1	TRBV6-1	ASSDIRQGYYEQY
TRBD1	TRBV29-1	SGAGTGIETQY
TRBD1	TRBV12-3/TRBV12-4	ASSLVEGAYGYT
TRBD2	TRBV7-2	ASSAGLAPNEQF
TRBD2	TRBV6-2/TRBV6-3	ASNTGTTQETQY
.	TRBV27	ASSPQGRGGLYEQY
TRBD2	TRBV6-1	ASSESLAGAFNEQF
.	TRBV29-1	SVEKGSETQY
.	TRBV4-2	ASSRSGGASTDTQY
.	TRBV10-3	AISELALSSYEQY